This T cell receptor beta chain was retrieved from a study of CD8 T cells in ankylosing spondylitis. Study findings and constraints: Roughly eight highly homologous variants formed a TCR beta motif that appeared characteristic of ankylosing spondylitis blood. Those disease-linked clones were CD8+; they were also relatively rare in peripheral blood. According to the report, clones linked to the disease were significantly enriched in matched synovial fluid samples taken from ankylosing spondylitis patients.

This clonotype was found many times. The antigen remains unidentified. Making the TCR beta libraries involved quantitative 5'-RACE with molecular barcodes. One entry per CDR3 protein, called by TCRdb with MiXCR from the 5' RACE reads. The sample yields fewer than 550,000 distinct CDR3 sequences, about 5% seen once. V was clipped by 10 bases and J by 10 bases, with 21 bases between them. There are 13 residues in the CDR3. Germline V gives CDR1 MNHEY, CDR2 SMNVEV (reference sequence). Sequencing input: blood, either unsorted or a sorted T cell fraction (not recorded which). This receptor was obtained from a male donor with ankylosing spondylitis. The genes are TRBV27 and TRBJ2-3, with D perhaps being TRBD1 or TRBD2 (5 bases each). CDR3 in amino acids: CATRHGAGTAQYF. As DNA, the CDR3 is TGTGCCACCCGACATGGGGCTGGGACGGCGCAGTATTTT.